These 29 T cell receptor beta chains were sequenced from one sample in a study of T-cell reconstitution after alpha-beta-depleted transplantation in children. As it was prepared, the TCRbeta library received unique molecular identifiers. MiXCR was run by TCRdb on the PCR reads, yielding one entry per CDR3 protein. This repertoire shows 200,000 to 300,000 distinct CDR3 sequences, more than 10% found once; its top ten account for about 2.4%. Sequences were derived from PBMCs from the stem cell graft donor, sampled from the stem cell graft. The receptors were gathered from a human donor who donated a stem cell graft to a child with acute lymphoblastic leukemia.

This clonotype showed up many times. This chain uses TRBV29-1 with TRBJ1-2; 8 bases fit TRBD1. The CDR3 covers 15 residues. V shed 2 bases and J 4 bases; nucleotides not matched to a gene: 9. Germline-derived CDR1 and CDR2 are SQVTM and ANQGSEA. DNA of the CDR3: TGCAGCGTTGAAAGGGCGGCAGGGGGCACCTATGGCTACACCTTC. Translated: CSVERAAGGTYGYTF.

The genes are TRBV5-1 and TRBJ1-6; D unresolved. The CDR3 has 14 amino acids. V dropped 1 base and J dropped 7 bases, with 9 bases sitting between them. Germline values: CDR1 SGHRS, CDR2 YFSETQ. The CDR3 reads CASSLPGLNSPLHF. In DNA, the CDR3 is TGCGCCAGCAGCTTGCCCGGGTTGAATTCACCCCTCCACTTT.

This clonotype was counted a few times. The genes are TRBV6-5 and TRBJ1-2; weak D call: TRBD1 (5 bases). The V gene's germline CDR1 is MNHEY and CDR2 SVGAGI. This CDR3 has 12 residues. Deletions cut 6 bases from V and 4 bases from J, with 9 bases between. The CDR3 reads CASRRTTYGYTF. DNA for the CDR3: TGTGCCAGCAGGCGGACAACCTATGGCTACACCTTC.

There are many counts of this clonotype. The rearrangement uses TRBV7-9 and TRBJ1-1; D uncertain. V shed 2 bases and J shed 10 bases, with 14 bases lying between them. Per germline, CDR1 SEHNR and CDR2 FQNEAQ (reference sequence). The CDR3 is 13 residues long. CDR3 DNA sequence: TGTGCCAGCAGCTTAATAGGGAGTAAGGCAGCTTTCTTT. As protein: CASSLIGSKAAFF.

This clonotype was counted many times. This chain joins TRBV30 and TRBJ1-1; D gene ambiguous. The CDR3 spans 15 residues. Trimming left V 2 bases short and J 1 base short, with 14 bases between. Germline V CDR1 and CDR2: GTSNPN, SVGIG (reference sequence). As DNA, the CDR3 is TGTGCCTGGAGTCAGGTTGGGCCACAGAACACTGAAGCTTTCTTT. Its protein is CAWSQVGPQNTEAFF.

This clonotype was seen at least ten times. This sequence joins TRBV10-3 and TRBJ2-3; D not certain. Germline V gene sequence: CDR1 ENHRY, CDR2 SYGVKD. V was cut by 4 bases and J by 4 bases, with 9 bases left in between. The CDR3 loop spans 13 amino acids. The CDR3 DNA follows: TGTGCCATCAGTGGACGAGGTCCAGATACGCAGTATTTT. Amino acids: CAISGRGPDTQYF.

This clonotype was seen repeatedly, ten times or more. This rearrangement joins TRBV20-1 to TRBJ2-7, with 7 bases identical to TRBD2. Germline trimming cut 0 bases from V and 3 bases from J; bases unmatched to any gene: 8. Germline V gene sequence: CDR1 DFQATT, CDR2 SNEGSKA (reference sequence). This CDR3 comprises 15 residues. This CDR3 reads CSARDYGGGSYEQYF. CDR3 DNA: TGCAGTGCTAGAGATTATGGCGGGGGTAGCTACGAGCAGTACTTC.

This clonotype has ten or more counts. This chain links TRBV3-1 with TRBJ2-3; D ambiguous. The CDR3 length is 12 residues. Germline-derived CDR1 and CDR2 are LGHDT and YNNKEL (reference sequence). The V and J ends lost 5 bases and 14 bases respectively, with 17 bases between them. The CDR3 bases are TGTGCCAGCAGCTCTTTGGGCGGTGTACCGTATTTT. Protein sequence: CASSSLGGVPYF.

This clonotype appeared many times. V gene TRBV7-2 combines with J gene TRBJ1-1, with 7 bases fitting TRBD1. CDR1 SGHTA and CDR2 FQGNSA come from the germline V gene. After removal of 3 bases from V and 6 bases from J, the junction contained 7 bases not matched to a gene. The length of the CDR3 is 14 residues. This CDR3 reads CASSFWDSGAEAFF. The CDR3 nucleotides read TGTGCCAGCAGCTTTTGGGACAGCGGCGCTGAAGCTTTCTTT.

Points on this clonotype: This clone may be a read error of a much larger clone one base away. This CDR3 is missing its conserved last phenylalanine or tryptophan, likely due to a read error. This chain links TRBV6-6 with TRBJ2-5; weak D call: TRBD2 (6 bases). Trimming cost V 2 bases and J 7 bases, with 8 bases left between them. This CDR3 region has 12 residues. The germline V gene encodes CDR1 MNHNY and CDR2 SVGAGI (reference sequence). The DNA for the CDR3 is TGTGCCAGCAGTTACGGGGGAGGGACCCAGTACTAC. Encoded protein: CASSYGGGTQYY.

Ten or more counts support this clonotype. The DNA of the CDR3 is TGTGCCAGCAGAGCTTCCCTGGATGAGCAGTTCTTC. Its protein is CASRASLDEQFF. The V and J genes are TRBV12-3 or TRBV12-4 and TRBJ2-1; D is uncertain. The CDR3 is made up of 12 amino acids. The V gene lost 6 bases and the J gene lost 8 bases, with 11 bases spanning the gap.

For this clonotype: It is likely a read error, because the conserved phenylalanine at the end of the CDR3 is missing. The genes are TRBV20-1 and TRBJ1-4, with D tentatively TRBD1 (5 bases). The CDR3 loop spans 12 amino acids. In germline, CDR1 is DFQATT, CDR2 SNEGSKA (reference sequence). The CDR3 DNA sequence: TGCAGCATGTCGGGGGAGGATGAAAAACTGTTTTCT. Its protein product is CSMSGEDEKLFS.

In regard to this clonotype: This sequence may be a read error, since a much larger clone differs from it by one base. The chain combines TRBV9 with TRBJ2-7, with 10 bases matching TRBD1. The germline gives CDR1 SGDLS, CDR2 YYNGEE. V lost 2 bases and J lost 3; bases outside the gene matches: 2. There are 14 residues in the CDR3. The CDR3: CASSVGQGFYEQYF. CDR3 in DNA: TGTGCCAGCAGCGTGGGACAGGGGTTCTACGAGCAGTACTTC.

At least ten counts were recorded for this clonotype. The chain uses TRBV6-5 and TRBJ2-1; no clear D. The germline V and J ends were trimmed by 6 bases and 7 bases, with 13 bases remaining between them. This CDR3 region has 13 residues. The germline V gene encodes CDR1 MNHEY and CDR2 SVGAGI. CDR3: CASSPIKGNEQFF. The CDR3 coding sequence is TGTGCCAGCAGCCCCATCAAGGGAAATGAGCAGTTCTTC.

This clonotype was seen repeatedly, ten times or more. The chain employs TRBV20-1 and TRBJ2-5; D not certain. This CDR3 comprises 13 residues. V lost 3 bases and J 9 bases, leaving 17 bases between the germline ends. From germline, CDR1 is DFQATT and CDR2 SNEGSKA (reference sequence). The chain's CDR3 is CSASLPGILAQYF. CDR3 DNA: TGCAGTGCTAGTTTACCCGGTATTCTAGCCCAGTACTTC.

This clonotype occurred many times. The chain couples TRBV7-2 to TRBJ2-3; 14 bases line up with TRBD2. The CDR3 loop spans 17 amino acids. V shed 5 bases and J 6 bases; nucleotides not matched to a gene: 10. Germline values: CDR1 SGHTA, CDR2 FQGNSA. CDR3: CASSPTGTSGSGDTQYF. Written as DNA, the CDR3 is TGTGCCAGCAGCCCGACCGGGACTAGCGGGAGTGGGGATACGCAGTATTTT.

This clonotype was observed many times. V gene TRBV5-6 combines with J gene TRBJ2-5; 8 bases are a match to TRBD1. The V gene end was trimmed by 0 bases and the J gene end by 5 bases; junction bases not matched to a gene: 3. The CDR3 runs to 14 residues. The germline V gene encodes CDR1 SGHDT and CDR2 YYEEEE. CDR3 residues: CASSLAGGDETQYF. The CDR3 nucleotides read TGTGCCAGCAGCTTGGCAGGGGGCGACGAGACCCAGTACTTC.

This clonotype was seen at least ten times. The chain recombines TRBV28 with TRBJ1-6; no clear D gene. Deletions cut 4 bases from V and 3 bases from J, with 4 bases between. There are 13 residues in the CDR3. Germline assignment: CDR1 MDHEN and CDR2 SYDVKM. DNA of the CDR3: TGTGCCAGCAGTTACAGCTATAATTCACCCCTCCACTTT. Its protein product is CASSYSYNSPLHF. The variable domain in full, with the rest retrieved from reference TRBV28 and TRBJ1-6, is DVKVTQSSRYLVKRTGEKVFLECVQDMDHENMFWYRQDPGLGLRLIYFSYDVKMKEKGDIPEGYSVSREKKERFSLILESASTNQTSMYLCASSYSYNSPLHFGNGTRLTVT.

This chain links TRBV7-2 with TRBJ2-1; 12 positions match TRBD2. Germline values: CDR1 SGHTA, CDR2 FQGNSA. The trim removed 8 bases at V and 0 bases at J, leaving 5 bases unmatched. The CDR3 totals 16 residues. CDR3 region: CASGTSGRSSYNEQFF. In DNA form, the CDR3 reads TGTGCCAGCGGTACTAGCGGGAGGAGCTCCTACAATGAGCAGTTCTTC.

This clonotype was counted ten times or more. The chain recombines TRBV20-1 with TRBJ2-3; 13 bases align to TRBD2. V was pared by 5 bases and J by 0 bases, with 14 bases of the junction left unmatched. CDR1 is DFQATT and CDR2 is SNEGSKA in the germline V gene (reference sequence). The CDR3 runs to 19 residues. The CDR3: CSAPPLGLAGTSSTDTQYF. The CDR3, as DNA: TGCAGTGCTCCTCCCCTGGGACTAGCGGGAACTTCTAGCACAGATACGCAGTATTTT.

The sample holds many counts of this clonotype. The rearrangement links TRBV3-1 to TRBJ2-5; a weak D match, TRBD1 (6 bases). The CDR3 length is 15 residues. Trimming pared 1 base from V and 3 bases from J, leaving 12 bases between. Looked up from germline, CDR1 is LGHDT and CDR2 is YNNKEL (reference sequence). Here the CDR3 DNA reads TGTGCCAGCAGCCAAGTACTAAGGACAGAAGAGACCCAGTACTTC. This codes for CASSQVLRTEETQYF.

V gene TRBV18 combines with J gene TRBJ1-2; D possibly corresponds to TRBD1 (5 bases). Germline assignment: CDR1 KGHSH and CDR2 LQKENI. This CDR3 has 15 amino acids. V was shortened by 0 bases and J by 2 bases, with 10 bases between the two germline ends. The CDR3 coding sequence is TGTGCCAGCTCACCACCGGGACTGCTAAACTATGGCTACACCTTC. As protein: CASSPPGLLNYGYTF.

This clonotype was picked up many times. The chain employs TRBV4-2 and TRBJ2-1; 7 bases map to TRBD2. V lost 0 bases, J lost 6 bases, and 11 bases stayed unmatched. CDR1 is LGHNA and CDR2 is YNFKEQ in the germline V gene. This CDR3 has 17 amino acids. The CDR3 coding sequence is TGTGCCAGCAGCCAAGATTGGAGGTCTAGCGGAGGCAATGAGCAGTTCTTC. The encoded protein is CASSQDWRSSGGNEQFF.

This clonotype has only a few counts. This rearrangement joins TRBV7-2 to TRBJ2-5; TRBD2 matches at 8 bases. In germline, CDR1 is SGHTA, CDR2 FQGNSA. V lost 1 base and J lost 5; bases outside the gene matches: 12. The CDR3 is 17 residues long. The chain's CDR3 is CASSLVRLAGGSETQYF. In nucleotides, the CDR3 is TGTGCCAGCAGCTTAGTAAGGCTAGCGGGCGGGTCGGAGACCCAGTACTTC. Variable domain in full (rest from reference TRBV7-2 and TRBJ2-5): GAGVSQSPSNKVTEKGKDVELRCDPISGHTALYWYRQSLGQGLEFLIYFQGNSAPDKSGLPSDRFSAERTGGSVSTLTIQRTQQEDSAVYLCASSLVRLAGGSETQYFGPGTRLLVL.

Many counts were recorded for this clonotype. The chain links TRBV27 to TRBJ1-2; 9 bases match TRBD1. Germline trimming cut 6 bases from V and 1 base from J; bases unmatched to any gene: 6. The CDR3 totals 15 residues. From germline, CDR1 is MNHEY and CDR2 SMNVEV (reference sequence). CDR3 in DNA: TGTGCCAGCAGACCCACAGGGGGCTATAACTATGGCTACACCTTC. This sequence encodes CASRPTGGYNYGYTF.

V gene TRBV5-1 combines with J gene TRBJ2-1; TRBD1 matches 8 bases. This CDR3 is built from 15 residues. Germline V gene lookup returns CDR1 SGHRS and CDR2 YFSETQ. J gave up 8 bases and V 2 bases, and 9 bases lay outside the gene matches. For the CDR3, the DNA is TGCGCCAGCAGCTTAGGCAGGGGGCGCGTTGATGAGCAGTTCTTC. The encoded protein is CASSLGRGRVDEQFF. Full variable domain (rest looked up from reference TRBV5-1 and TRBJ2-1): KAGVTQTPRYLIKTRGQQVTLSCSPISGHRSVSWYQQTPGQGLQFLFEYFSETQRNKGNFPGRFSGRQFSNSRSEMNVSTLELGDSALYLCASSLGRGRVDEQFFGPGTRLTVL.

A single count supports this clonotype. Being one base from a much bigger clone, this may be a read error. The chain couples TRBV28 to TRBJ2-7; the D is unclear. The germline V and J ends were trimmed by 3 bases and 2 bases, with 11 bases remaining between them. CDR1 and CDR2 (germline): MDHEN, SYDVKM. CDR3 length: 14 residues. The CDR3 DNA is TGTGCCAGCAGTTTTGCGCCAGAGACCTACGAGCAGTACTTC. Amino acids: CASSFAPETYEQYF.

V is TRBV10-3 and J is TRBJ1-4, with D perhaps TRBD1 (6 bases). V gave up 3 bases and J gave up 4 bases, with 12 bases separating them. The germline CDR1 and CDR2 sequences are ENHRY and SYGVKD. The CDR3 loop spans 15 amino acids. The CDR3 coding sequence is TGTGCCATCAGTGAAGGGGGGCCGGATAATGAAAAACTGTTTTTT. Translation: CAISEGGPDNEKLFF.

This clonotype was counted a few times. This rearrangement joins TRBV20-1 to TRBJ2-5; D may be TRBD2 (5 bases). V dropped 2 bases and J dropped 2 bases, with 18 bases sitting between them. Germline V gene sequence: CDR1 DFQATT, CDR2 SNEGSKA (reference sequence). The CDR3 contains 16 residues. The CDR3 sequence is CSARNFERRTQETQYF. The CDR3 DNA follows: TGCAGTGCTAGAAACTTCGAGAGAAGGACTCAAGAGACCCAGTACTTC.